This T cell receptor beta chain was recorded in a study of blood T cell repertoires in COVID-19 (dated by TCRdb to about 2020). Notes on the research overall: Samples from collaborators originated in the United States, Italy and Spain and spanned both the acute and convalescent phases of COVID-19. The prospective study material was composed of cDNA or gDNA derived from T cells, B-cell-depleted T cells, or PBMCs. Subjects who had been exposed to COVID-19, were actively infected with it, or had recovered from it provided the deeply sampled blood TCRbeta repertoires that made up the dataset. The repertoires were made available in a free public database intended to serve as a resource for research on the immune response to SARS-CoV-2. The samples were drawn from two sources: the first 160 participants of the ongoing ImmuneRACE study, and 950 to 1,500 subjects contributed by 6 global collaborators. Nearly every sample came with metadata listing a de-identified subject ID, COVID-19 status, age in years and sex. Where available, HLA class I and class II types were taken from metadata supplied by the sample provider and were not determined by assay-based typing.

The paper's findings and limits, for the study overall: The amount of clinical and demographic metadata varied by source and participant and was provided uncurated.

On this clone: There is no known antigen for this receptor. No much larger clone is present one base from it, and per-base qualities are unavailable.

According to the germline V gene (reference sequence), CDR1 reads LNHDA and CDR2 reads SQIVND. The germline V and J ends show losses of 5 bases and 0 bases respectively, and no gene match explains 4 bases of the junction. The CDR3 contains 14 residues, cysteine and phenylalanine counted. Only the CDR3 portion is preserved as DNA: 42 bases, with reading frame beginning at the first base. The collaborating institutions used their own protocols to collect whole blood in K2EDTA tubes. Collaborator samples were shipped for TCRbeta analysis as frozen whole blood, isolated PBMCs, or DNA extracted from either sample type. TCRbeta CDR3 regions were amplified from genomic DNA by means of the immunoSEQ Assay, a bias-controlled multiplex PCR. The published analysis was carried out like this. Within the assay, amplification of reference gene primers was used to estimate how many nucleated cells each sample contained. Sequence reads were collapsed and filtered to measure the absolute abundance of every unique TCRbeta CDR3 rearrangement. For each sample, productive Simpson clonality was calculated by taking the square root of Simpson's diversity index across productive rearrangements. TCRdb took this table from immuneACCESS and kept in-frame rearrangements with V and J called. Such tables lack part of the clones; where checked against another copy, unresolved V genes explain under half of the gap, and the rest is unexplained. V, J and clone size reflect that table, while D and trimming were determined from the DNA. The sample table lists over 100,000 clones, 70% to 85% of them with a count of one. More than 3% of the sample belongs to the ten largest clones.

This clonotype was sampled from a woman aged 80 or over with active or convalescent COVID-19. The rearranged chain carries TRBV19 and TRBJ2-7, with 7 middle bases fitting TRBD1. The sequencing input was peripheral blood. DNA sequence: TGTGCCAGTAGTCCAAGACAGGGCTCCTACGAGCAGTACTTC. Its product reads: CASSPRQGSYEQYF.